The clone carrying this T cell receptor (beta chain) showed up just a few times. Per germline, CDR1 SGHVS and CDR2 FNYEAQ. This CDR3 contains 14 residues. Trimming left V 1 base short and J 5 bases short, with 11 bases between. The data originate from a study of CD8+CD57+ T cells in acquired aplastic anemia. Genomic DNA constituted the template upon which TCR beta VDJ and CDR3 profiling was performed. Each CDR3 protein is one row after TCRdb ran MiXCR on the reads. The table has about 250,000 distinct CDR3 sequences, around half seen once. Individuals selected for sequencing had exhibited CD8+CD57+ cell expansion on flow cytometry.

This receptor was taken from a human donor with aplastic anemia. V is TRBV7-6 and J is TRBJ2-5; D remains ambiguous. Sequencing was performed on sorted CD4+, CD8+, or CD8+CD57+ T cells (not recorded which) from PBMCs. Written as DNA, the CDR3 is TGTGCCAGCAGCTTAGTTGGGCAGTTGGAGACCCAGTACTTC. This translates into CASSLVGQLETQYF.